This is a list of T cell receptor beta chains from one sample in a study of cytomegalovirus exposure and HLA in healthy donors. TCRdb's copy holds only in-frame clones and misses some; the assay was immunoSEQ multiplex PCR. The table shows 150,000 or so clones, with roughly 80% occurring only once. The sequenced sample was PBMCs. All receptors come from a man aged 40-50 years in good health and CMV-seronegative. The CDR3 runs from the conserved cysteine through the conserved F or W. D genes are given only for firm matches. Size values are once, few and many counts, or a class for expanded clones, and some rows have none.

size | length | J | D | V | DNA | CDR3
. | 13 | TRBJ1-3 | . | TRBV2 | TGTGCCAGCAGTGGGGCGGGTGGAAACACCATATATTTT | CASSGAGGNTIYF
once | 15 | TRBJ2-1 | . | TRBV5-6 | TGTGCCAGCAGCTTTCCGGGGGTATCCTACAATGAGCAGTTCTTC | CASSFPGVSYNEQFF
. | 13 | TRBJ2-5 | . | TRBV12-5 | TGTGCTAGTGGTTCTCTTGGGGCAGAGACCCAGTACTTC | CASGSLGAETQYF
once | 16 | TRBJ2-1 | . | TRBV6-6 | TGTGCCAGCAGTTATGATCGGCGGAGAAGTGACAATGAGCAGTTCTTC | CASSYDRRRSDNEQFF
. | 13 | TRBJ2-5 | TRBD2 | TRBV27 | TGTGCCAGCACTGGATCGGGGGGGGAGACCCAGTACTTC | CASTGSGGETQYF
few | 16 | TRBJ2-1 | TRBD1 | TRBV28 | TGTGCCAGCAACGAACTAGGGACAGGGGGGCTCAATGAGCAGTTCTTC | CASNELGTGGLNEQFF
. | 17 | TRBJ1-5 | TRBD1 | TRBV18 | TGTGCCAGCTCACAAACGCAGGGGGCTCGGGGGATGAGGACCCAGCATTTT | CASSQTQGARGMRTQHF
once | 17 | TRBJ2-7 | . | TRBV29-1 | TGCAGCGTTGGGCAATTTTACTTTCTCGGAGAAACCTACGAGCAGTACTTC | CSVGQFYFLGETYEQYF
. | 16 | TRBJ2-6 | TRBD2 | TRBV28 | TGTGCCAGCAGCCCCGCGGGGGTATCAGGGGCCAACGTCCTGACTTTC | CASSPAGVSGANVLTF
. | 14 | TRBJ2-2 | TRBD2 | TRBV2 | TGTGCCAGCACAGGCGGGGGAGGCACCGGGGAGCTGTTTTTT | CASTGGGGTGELFF
. | 14 | TRBJ2-7 | . | TRBV7-8 | TGTGCCAGCAGTAAGGTCAGGGTTGACTACGAGCAGTACTTC | CASSKVRVDYEQYF
. | 14 | TRBJ2-7 | . | TRBV15 | TGTGCCACCAGCAGGGACAGCTTCACCTACGAGCAGTACTTC | CATSRDSFTYEQYF
. | 13 | TRBJ2-7 | . | TRBV27 | TGTGCCAGCAGTCCAGGGGTGGTCTACGAGCAGTACTTC | CASSPGVVYEQYF
. | 14 | TRBJ1-1 | . | TRBV5-5 | TGTGCCAGCAGCTTGGTGGTCGGGGAGACTGAAGCTTTCTTT | CASSLVVGETEAFF
. | 15 | TRBJ1-2 | TRBD1 | TRBV28 | TGTGCCAGCAGTCGGGGGACAGGGGTTAGCTATGGCTACACCTTC | CASSRGTGVSYGYTF
. | 18 | TRBJ1-3 | . | TRBV4-1 | TGCGCCAGCAGCCAAGGGCCCTATTTGTCAGACACTGGAAACACCATATATTTT | CASSQGPYLSDTGNTIYF
. | 15 | TRBJ2-5 | TRBD1 | TRBV5-6 | TGTGCCAGCAGCTACCAGGGGGTTTTCCAAGAGACCCAGTACTTC | CASSYQGVFQETQYF
. | 12 | TRBJ1-4 | . | TRBV28 | TGTGCCAGCGGCCAGGGGAGGGTCAAACTGTTTTTT | CASGQGRVKLFF
. | 16 | TRBJ2-6 | . | TRBV5-1 | TGCGCCAGCAGCTTTTATCCGGGATCTGGGGCCAACGTCCTGACTTTC | CASSFYPGSGANVLTF
. | 12 | TRBJ2-7 | . | TRBV5-4 | TGTGCCAGCAGCTCGGTTAACCACGAGCAGTACTTC | CASSSVNHEQYF
. | 18 | TRBJ2-2 | TRBD1 | TRBV13 | TGTGCCAGCAGCGGGCGGACACTCACAGGGGTGAACACCGGGGAGCTGTTTTTT | CASSGRTLTGVNTGELFF
. | 14 | TRBJ1-3 | . | TRBV30 | TGTGCCTGGAGAGGTGGGAGTTTGCGAAACACCATATATTTT | CAWRGGSLRNTIYF
. | 14 | TRBJ2-2 | . | TRBV7-8 | TGTGCCAGCTTCCATAGGGGGGGCATCGGGGAGCTGTTTTTT | CASFHRGGIGELFF
. | 14 | TRBJ1-1 | TRBD1 | TRBV2 | TGTGCCAGCAGTCCACAGGGGTTGAACACTGAAGCTTTCTTT | CASSPQGLNTEAFF
. | 15 | TRBJ2-5 | TRBD2 | TRBV7-9 | TGTGCCAGCAGCTTTTGGGGTAGCGGGCAAGAGACCCAGTACTTC | CASSFWGSGQETQYF
. | 12 | TRBJ2-3 | . | TRBV6-1 | TGTGCCAGCAGGACTCTCACAGATACGCAGTATTTT | CASRTLTDTQYF
. | 15 | TRBJ2-7 | . | TRBV4-2 | TGTGCCAGCAGCCAAGATCAGGGAGGCACCTACGAGCAGTACTTC | CASSQDQGGTYEQYF
few | 15 | TRBJ1-6 | . | TRBV15 | TGTGCCACCAGCAGAGCCCAGGGGATCGAGTCACCCCTCCACTTT | CATSRAQGIESPLHF
. | 17 | TRBJ2-3 | TRBD2 | TRBV5-1 | TGCGCCAGCAGCTTGGGTTCGGGAGCCGGGAGGGCAGATATGCAGTATTTT | CASSLGSGAGRADMQYF
. | 13 | TRBJ1-4 | . | TRBV18 | TGTGCCAGCTCACCACTAGCTAATGAAAAACTGTTTTTT | CASSPLANEKLFF
. | 16 | TRBJ2-3 | TRBD2 | TRBV5-6 | TGTGCCAGCAGCCCGGCGGGGACTAGGAGCACAGATACGCAGTATTTT | CASSPAGTRSTDTQYF
few | 12 | TRBJ1-2 | TRBD1 | TRBV5-6 | TGTGCCAGCAGCGGCGGACAGGGGATCGTCACCTTC | CASSGGQGIVTF
. | 14 | TRBJ2-5 | TRBD2 | TRBV2 | TGTGCCAGCAGTGTGGGGGGGAGTGGCGAGACCCAGTACTTC | CASSVGGSGETQYF
. | 15 | TRBJ2-7 | . | TRBV6-5 | TGTGCCAGCAGTTACTCAGTGTCCAGGCCCAACGAGCAGTACTTC | CASSYSVSRPNEQYF
. | 16 | TRBJ1-5 | . | TRBV30 | TGTGCCTGGAGTGTACGTCAGGGTGAAAGCAATCAGCCCCAGCATTTT | CAWSVRQGESNQPQHF
few | 15 | TRBJ2-1 | . | TRBV6-5 | TGTGCCAGCTGTCGATCGGGTAGCTCCTACAATGAGCAGTTCTTC | CASCRSGSSYNEQFF
medium-sized | 19 | TRBJ1-1 | . | TRBV5-6 | TGTGCCAGCAGCTTTGGTCGGGAGGGATTTTTCCGGAATAAGGCTGAAGCTTTCTTT | CASSFGREGFFRNKAEAFF
once | 14 | TRBJ2-1 | TRBD1 | TRBV18 | TGTGCCAGTAACGAACAGGGGCCCGACAATGAGCAGTTCTTC | CASNEQGPDNEQFF
. | 15 | TRBJ2-3 | TRBD1 | TRBV5-1 | TGCGCCAGCAGCTTTACAGGGGTGTGGGCAGATACGCAGTATTTT | CASSFTGVWADTQYF
. | 14 | TRBJ1-1 | . | TRBV5-1 | TGCGCCACCAGGGACATTCCCATGAACACTGAAGCTTTCTTT | CATRDIPMNTEAFF
. | 14 | TRBJ2-1 | TRBD2 | TRBV11-1 | TGTGCCAGCAGCTTTAGCGGGGGGGCCTATGAGCAGTTCTTC | CASSFSGGAYEQFF
few | 15 | TRBJ2-7 | . | TRBV4-2 | TGTGCCAGCAGCCAAGTTTGGGCAGCTACCTACGAGCAGTACTTC | CASSQVWAATYEQYF
once | 15 | TRBJ1-5 | . | TRBV6-6 | TGTGCCAGCAGTGATAATCCAGGGTTTCCTCAGCCCCAGCATTTT | CASSDNPGFPQPQHF
. | 12 | TRBJ1-1 | TRBD1 | TRBV2 | TGTGCCAGCAACGACAGGGGGCCTGAAGCTTTCTTT | CASNDRGPEAFF
. | 15 | TRBJ2-7 | . | TRBV19 | TGTGCCAGTACCCCCTATCTTGGTAGCTCCTACGAGCAGTACTTC | CASTPYLGSSYEQYF
. | 15 | TRBJ1-2 | TRBD1 | TRBV5-1 | TGCGCCAGCAGCCCGCCGGCGACAGGGGGGTATGGCTACACCTTC | CASSPPATGGYGYTF
few | 12 | TRBJ1-1 | . | TRBV11-1 | TGTGCCAGCAGCTTAGACCAGCGAGAAGCTTTCTTT | CASSLDQREAFF
few | 14 | TRBJ1-5 | TRBD1 | TRBV2 | TGTGCCAGCAGTAGACAGGGGGCCTATCAGCCCCAGCATTTT | CASSRQGAYQPQHF
. | 18 | TRBJ2-3 | TRBD2 | TRBV11-2 | TGTGCCAGCAGCTTAGACTCCCTCGCGGGGGGGCCCACGGATACGCAGTATTTT | CASSLDSLAGGPTDTQYF
. | 16 | TRBJ1-1 | . | TRBV6-5 | TGTGCCAGCAGTTCCAGCCCTGGACGGGAGAACACTGAAGCTTTCTTT | CASSSSPGRENTEAFF
. | 15 | TRBJ2-2 | . | TRBV6-5 | TGTGCCAGCAGTTACTCCCTCCCGCGGTCCGGGGAGCTGTTTTTT | CASSYSLPRSGELFF
. | 16 | TRBJ1-5 | . | TRBV2 | TGTGCCAGCCTGATAGGGCCAGACTATAGCAATCAGCCCCAGCATTTT | CASLIGPDYSNQPQHF
once | 16 | TRBJ2-3 | . | TRBV9 | TGTGCCAGCAGCGTAGATCGTAGCCGTCGCACAGATACGCAGTATTTT | CASSVDRSRRTDTQYF
. | 16 | TRBJ1-4 | . | TRBV7-2 | TGTGCCAGCAGCTTAGGGTCTGGGGGGACTAATGAAAAACTGTTTTTT | CASSLGSGGTNEKLFF
few | 15 | TRBJ1-1 | . | TRBV11-1 | TGTGCCAGCAGCTTAGAGGCCAGCGGGTTCACTGAAGCTTTCTTT | CASSLEASGFTEAFF
. | 17 | TRBJ2-3 | TRBD2 | TRBV9 | TGTGCCAGCAGCGTAGGATCTACTAGCGGGCACCAGGGGACGCAGTATTTT | CASSVGSTSGHQGTQYF
. | 15 | TRBJ1-3 | TRBD1 | TRBV29-1 | TGCAGCGTTGTGGGGTCGGACAGGGCAAGAAACACCATATATTTT | CSVVGSDRARNTIYF
once | 15 | TRBJ2-3 | . | TRBV5-4 | TGTGCCAGCAGTCGAGGGGGGGAAGGTCCAGATACGCAGTATTTT | CASSRGGEGPDTQYF
few | 12 | TRBJ1-6 | . | TRBV7-6 | TGTGCCAGCAGCTTTCAGAATTCACCCCTCCACTTT | CASSFQNSPLHF
. | 15 | TRBJ2-5 | . | TRBV7-8 | TGTGCCAGCAGCCCCGGGTGGGGGCGGGGGGAGACCCAGTACTTC | CASSPGWGRGETQYF